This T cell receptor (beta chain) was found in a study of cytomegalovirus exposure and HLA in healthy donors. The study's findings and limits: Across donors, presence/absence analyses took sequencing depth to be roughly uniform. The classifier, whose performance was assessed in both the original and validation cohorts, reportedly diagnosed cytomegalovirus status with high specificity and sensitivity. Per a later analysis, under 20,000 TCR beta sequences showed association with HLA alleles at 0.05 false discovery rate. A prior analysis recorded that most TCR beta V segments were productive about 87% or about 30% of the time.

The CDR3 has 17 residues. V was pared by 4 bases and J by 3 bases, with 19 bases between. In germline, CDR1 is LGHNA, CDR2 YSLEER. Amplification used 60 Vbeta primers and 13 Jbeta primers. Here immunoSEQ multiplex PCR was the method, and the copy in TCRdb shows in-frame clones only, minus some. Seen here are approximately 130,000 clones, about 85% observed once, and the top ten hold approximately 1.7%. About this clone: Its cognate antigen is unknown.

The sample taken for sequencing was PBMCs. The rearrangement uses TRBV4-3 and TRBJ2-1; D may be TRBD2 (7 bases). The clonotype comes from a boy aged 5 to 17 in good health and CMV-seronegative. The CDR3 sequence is CASSPRIHGGLYNEQFF. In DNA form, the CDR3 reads TGCGCCAGCAGCCCTAGAATTCACGGGGGGCTCTACAATGAGCAGTTCTTC.